What follows are 14 T cell receptor beta chains derived from one specimen sequenced in a study of vaccination and CD4 T cells after COVID-19. For these TCRs, the target antigens are not known. Specified treatment: roughly 10-day PBMC culture with coronavirus spike peptide pools or control peptides (ViraFEST assay). Unexposed donor CD4+ T cells predated the COVID-19 pandemic, collected 2011-2018. Scientists ran DNA taken from cultured CD4+ T cells through the Oncomine TCR Beta short-read assay for sequencing. Genomic DNA was extracted from cultured CD4+ T cells. One entry per CDR3 protein results from TCRdb running MiXCR on the PCR reads. This sample has some 10,000 distinct CDR3 sequences, with about 35% found just once. The sequenced sample was CD4+ T cells from blood, cultured in vitro. The receptors come from a human donor in good health.

V gene TRBV6-1 combines with J gene TRBJ2-6, with TRBD1 matching 9 bases. In germline, CDR1 is MNHNS, CDR2 SASEGT. The CDR3 length is 17 residues. The junction had 11 bases not matched to a gene; V was cut back by 11 bases and J by 0 bases. The CDR3 reads CAGTGTGSISGANVLTF. CDR3 in DNA: TGTGCCGGAACCGGGACAGGGTCAATCTCTGGGGCCAACGTCCTGACTTTC.

CDR3 DNA sequence: TGTGCCAGCAGTTACCAAGGGACTAGCGGGCCCCTCAATGAGCAGTTCTTC. Translation gives CASSYQGTSGPLNEQFF. The chain recombines TRBV6-5 with TRBJ2-1, with 12 bases matching TRBD2. Trimming cost V 2 bases and J 6 bases; bases outside gene matches: 8. The CDR3 is 17 residues long. CDR1 and CDR2 from the germline V gene are MNHEY and SVGAGI.

This clonotype is categorized as medium-sized. The chain joins TRBV7-2 to TRBJ1-6; 8 bases line up with TRBD1. Germline-derived CDR1 and CDR2 are SGHTA and FQGNSA. V shed 4 bases and J 5 bases; nucleotides not matched to a gene: 4. CDR3 length equals 15 residues. This chain's CDR3 is CASSSQTGDNSPLHF. The CDR3 DNA sequence: TGTGCCAGCAGCTCCCAGACAGGGGATAATTCACCCCTCCACTTT.

The chain links TRBV5-5 to TRBJ1-2; TRBD1 might be the D (5 bases). This CDR3 spans 13 amino acids. In germline, CDR1 is SGHKS, CDR2 YYEKEE (reference sequence). V was trimmed by 4 bases and J by 4 bases, leaving 11 bases between them. The CDR3: CASSLDSTYGYTF. As DNA, the CDR3 is TGTGCCAGCAGCCTAGACAGTACCTATGGCTACACCTTC. The full variable domain, its missing parts supplied by reference TRBV5-5 and TRBJ1-2, is DAGVTQSPTHLIKTRGQQVTLRCSPISGHKSVSWYQQVLGQGPQFIFQYYEKEERGRGNFPDRFSARQFPNYSSELNVNALLLGDSALYLCASSLDSTYGYTFGSGTRLTVV.

This clonotype qualifies as medium-sized. CDR3 DNA sequence: TGCAGTGCTAGACCCGGACAGGGTGTAGCGGGGGAGCTGTTTTTT. This codes for CSARPGQGVAGELFF. This chain uses TRBV20-1 with TRBJ2-2; 8 nucleotides line up with TRBD1. Germline loops: CDR1 DFQATT, CDR2 SNEGSKA (reference sequence). Losses at the gene ends were 2 bases for V and 8 bases for J; bases not matched to a gene: 10. CDR3 length: 15 amino acids.

This clonotype was observed a few times. The DNA of the CDR3 is TGCAGTGCTACCCTCCGTCAGGGGACAGGGTTTGAGCAGTACTTC. Translated: CSATLRQGTGFEQYF. This chain joins TRBV20-1 and TRBJ2-7, with 9 bases that match TRBD1. There are 15 residues in the CDR3. Germline V gene sequence: CDR1 DFQATT, CDR2 SNEGSKA (reference sequence). After removal of 4 bases from V and 7 bases from J, the junction contained 14 bases not matched to a gene.

The CDR3 region has the DNA TGTGCCAGCAGCTCCACGGGTAGCGGGAGATGGGATGAGCAGTTCTTC. This codes for CASSSTGSGRWDEQFF. The rearrangement links TRBV11-2 to TRBJ2-1; TRBD2 aligns across 9 bases. With 4 bases clipped from V and 8 bases from J, the junction kept 12 bases outside the gene matches. Germline CDR1 reads SGHAT; CDR2 reads FQNNGV. The CDR3 covers 16 residues.

The gene calls are TRBV28 and TRBJ2-7, with D possibly TRBD1 on 8 matching bases. This CDR3 is 14 amino acids long. V lost 6 bases to trimming and J lost 4 bases, with 16 bases between them. CDR1 is MDHEN and CDR2 is SYDVKM in the germline V gene. The CDR3: CASRSTGGEYEQYF. Written as DNA, the CDR3 is TGTGCCAGCAGGTCAACAGGGGGGGAGTACGAGCAGTACTTC.

This clonotype was picked up one time. The V and J genes are TRBV6-2 or TRBV6-3 and TRBJ1-1; D unclear. Germline V gene sequence: CDR1 MNHEY, CDR2 SVGEGT. The CDR3 has 13 amino acids. V shed 4 bases and J shed 4 bases, with 10 bases lying between them. In DNA, the CDR3 is TGTGCCAGCAGTTTGTGGGGTAGCACTGAAGCTTTCTTT. Translated: CASSLWGSTEAFF.

The chain uses TRBV11-2 and TRBJ1-2, with D possibly matching TRBD1 (5 bases). Germline V gene lookup returns CDR1 SGHAT and CDR2 FQNNGV. The CDR3 covers 12 residues. V was cut by 6 bases and J by 9 bases, with 14 bases left in between. DNA for the CDR3: TGTGCCAGCAGACCGGTGGGGGGGAGCTACACCTTC. It codes for CASRPVGGSYTF.

V and J are TRBV11-2 and TRBJ2-3; perhaps TRBD1 as D (5 bases). The CDR3 is made up of 15 amino acids. Deletions cut 1 base from V and 2 bases from J, with 10 bases between. Per the germline V gene, CDR1 is SGHAT and CDR2 is FQNNGV. CDR3 coding DNA: TGTGCCAGCAGCTTAGGGCAGGACACCACAGATACGCAGTATTTT. Encoded protein: CASSLGQDTTDTQYF.

CDR3 region: CASSGAPPYEQYF. In DNA, the CDR3 is TGTGCCAGTAGTGGAGCACCCCCCTACGAGCAGTACTTC. The V call is TRBV19, the J call TRBJ2-7; D unresolved. CDR1 is LNHDA, CDR2 SQIVND, per germline (reference sequence). The V end was cut by 5 bases, the J end by 2 bases, with 10 bases between. The CDR3 loop spans 13 amino acids.

Relative to its sample, this clonotype is medium-sized. The rearrangement joins TRBV20-1 to TRBJ1-6; D perhaps matches TRBD1 (5 bases). Germline values: CDR1 DFQATT, CDR2 SNEGSKA (reference sequence). This CDR3 is 13 amino acids long. V lost 4 bases, J lost 8 bases, and 12 bases lay in between. CDR3 bases: TGCAGTGCTAAGGGACTAGGTGATTCACCCCTCCACTTT. This codes for CSAKGLGDSPLHF.

This clonotype has just a few counts. CDR3 DNA sequence: TGTGCCAGCTCACCCAAAACCCCAGGGGGCGGTCAGCCCCAGCATTTT. It translates to CASSPKTPGGGQPQHF. The chain couples TRBV18 to TRBJ1-5; 8 nucleotides line up with TRBD1. CDR1 and CDR2 from the germline V gene are KGHSH and LQKENI. Trimming took 3 bases from V and 6 from J; bases not matched to a gene: 10. This CDR3 has 16 residues.